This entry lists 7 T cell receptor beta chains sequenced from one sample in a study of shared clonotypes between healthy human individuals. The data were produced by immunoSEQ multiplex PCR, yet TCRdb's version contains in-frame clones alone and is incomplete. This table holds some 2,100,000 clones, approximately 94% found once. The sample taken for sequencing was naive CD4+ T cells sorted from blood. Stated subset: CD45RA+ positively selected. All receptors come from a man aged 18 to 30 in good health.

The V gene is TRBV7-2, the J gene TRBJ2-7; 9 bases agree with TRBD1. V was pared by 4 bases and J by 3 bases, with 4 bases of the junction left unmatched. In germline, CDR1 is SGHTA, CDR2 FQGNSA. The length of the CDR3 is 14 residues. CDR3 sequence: CASSSETGGYEQYF. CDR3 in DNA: TGTGCCAGCAGCTCTGAGACAGGGGGCTACGAGCAGTACTTC.

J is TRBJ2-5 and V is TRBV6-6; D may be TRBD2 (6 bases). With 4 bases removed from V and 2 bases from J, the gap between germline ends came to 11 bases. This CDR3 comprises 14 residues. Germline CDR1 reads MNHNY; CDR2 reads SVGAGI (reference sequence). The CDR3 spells CASSSGLRQETQYF. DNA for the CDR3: TGTGCCAGCAGTTCGGGACTGAGGCAAGAGACCCAGTACTTC.

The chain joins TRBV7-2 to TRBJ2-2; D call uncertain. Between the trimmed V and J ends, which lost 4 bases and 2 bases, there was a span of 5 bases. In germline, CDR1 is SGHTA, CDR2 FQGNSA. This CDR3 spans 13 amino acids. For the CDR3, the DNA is TGTGCCAGCAGCTGGGCCAACACCGGGGAGCTGTTTTTT. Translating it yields CASSWANTGELFF.

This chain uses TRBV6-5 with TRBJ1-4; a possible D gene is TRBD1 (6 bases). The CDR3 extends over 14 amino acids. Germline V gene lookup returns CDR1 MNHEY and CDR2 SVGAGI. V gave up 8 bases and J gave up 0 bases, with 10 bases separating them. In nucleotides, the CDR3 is TGTGCCAGCCGATACAGGGCAACTAATGAAAAACTGTTTTTT. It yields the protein CASRYRATNEKLFF.

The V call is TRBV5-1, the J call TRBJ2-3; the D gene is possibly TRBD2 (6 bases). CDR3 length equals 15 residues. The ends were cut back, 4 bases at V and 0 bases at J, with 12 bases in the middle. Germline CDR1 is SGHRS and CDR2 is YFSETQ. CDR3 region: CASSAGGISTDTQYF. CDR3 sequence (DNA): TGCGCCAGCAGCGCTGGCGGGATTAGCACAGATACGCAGTATTTT.

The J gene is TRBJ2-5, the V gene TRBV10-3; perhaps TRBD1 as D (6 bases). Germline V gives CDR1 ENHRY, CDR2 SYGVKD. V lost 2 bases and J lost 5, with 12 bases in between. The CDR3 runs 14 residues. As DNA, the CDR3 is TGTGCCATCAGTGAGCAGGTTCAGGGGGAGACCCAGTACTTC. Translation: CAISEQVQGETQYF.

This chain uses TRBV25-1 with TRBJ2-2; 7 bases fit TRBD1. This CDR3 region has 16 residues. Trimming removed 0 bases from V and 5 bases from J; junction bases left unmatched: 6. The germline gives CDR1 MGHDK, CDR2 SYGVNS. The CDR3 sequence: CASSEYEGARTGELFF. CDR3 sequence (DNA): TGTGCCAGCAGTGAATATGAGGGGGCTCGGACCGGGGAGCTGTTTTTT.